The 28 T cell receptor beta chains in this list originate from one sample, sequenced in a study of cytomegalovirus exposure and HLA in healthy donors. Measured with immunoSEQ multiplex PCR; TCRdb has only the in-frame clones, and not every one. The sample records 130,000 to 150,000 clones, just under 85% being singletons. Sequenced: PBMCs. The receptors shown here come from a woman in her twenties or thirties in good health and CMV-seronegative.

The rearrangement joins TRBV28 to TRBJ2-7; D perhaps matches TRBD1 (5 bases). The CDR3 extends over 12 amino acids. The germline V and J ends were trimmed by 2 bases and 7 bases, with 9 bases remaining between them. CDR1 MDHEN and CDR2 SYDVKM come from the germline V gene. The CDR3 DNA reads TGTGCCAGCAGTTTACAGGGTTCTGAGCAGTACTTC. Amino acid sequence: CASSLQGSEQYF. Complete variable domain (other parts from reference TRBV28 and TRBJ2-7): DVKVTQSSRYLVKRTGEKVFLECVQDMDHENMFWYRQDPGLGLRLIYFSYDVKMKEKGDIPEGYSVSREKKERFSLILESASTNQTSMYLCASSLQGSEQYFGPGTRLTVT.

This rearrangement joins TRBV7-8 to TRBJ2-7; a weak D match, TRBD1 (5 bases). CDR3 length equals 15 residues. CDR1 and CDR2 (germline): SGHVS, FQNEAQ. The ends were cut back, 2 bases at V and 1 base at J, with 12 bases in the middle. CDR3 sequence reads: CASSLTDQGSYEQYF. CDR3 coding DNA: TGTGCCAGCAGCTTAACAGATCAGGGTTCCTACGAGCAGTACTTC.

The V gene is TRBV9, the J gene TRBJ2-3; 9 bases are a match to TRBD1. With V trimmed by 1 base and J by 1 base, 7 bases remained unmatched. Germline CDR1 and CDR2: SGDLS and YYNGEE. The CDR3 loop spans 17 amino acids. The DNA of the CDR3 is TGTGCCAGCAGCGTATCCACAGGGGGCAGAGGCACAGATACGCAGTATTTT. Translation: CASSVSTGGRGTDTQYF. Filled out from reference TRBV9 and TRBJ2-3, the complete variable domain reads DSGVTQTPKHLITATGQRVTLRCSPRSGDLSVYWYQQSLDQGLQFLIQYYNGEERAKGNILERFSAQQFPDLHSELNLSSLELGDSALYFCASSVSTGGRGTDTQYFGPGTRLTVL.

CDR3 DNA sequence: TGTGCCAGCAGTCCCCCCGGGGTAGTAAGGACCGGGGAGCTGTTTTTT. This gives the protein CASSPPGVVRTGELFF. V and J are TRBV27 and TRBJ2-2; D might be TRBD2 (5 bases). The CDR3 consists of 16 residues. Trimming left V 5 bases short and J 5 bases short, with 18 bases between. Germline loops: CDR1 MNHEY, CDR2 SMNVEV (reference sequence).

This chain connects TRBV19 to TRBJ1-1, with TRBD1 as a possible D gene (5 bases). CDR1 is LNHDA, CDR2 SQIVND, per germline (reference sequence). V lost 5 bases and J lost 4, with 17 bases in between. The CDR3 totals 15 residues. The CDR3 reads CASSPGPGGSTEAFF. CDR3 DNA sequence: TGTGCCAGTAGTCCCGGACCGGGGGGAAGCACTGAAGCTTTCTTT.

The CDR3 region has the DNA TGCGCCAGCACCGACAGCTCCTACAATGAGCAGTTCTTC. Its translation: CASTDSSYNEQFF. The V call is TRBV5-1, the J call TRBJ2-1; TRBD1 might be the D (5 bases). The CDR3 runs 13 residues. CDR1 is SGHRS, CDR2 YFSETQ, per germline. The germline V and J ends were trimmed by 6 bases and 0 bases, with 7 bases remaining between them.

The CDR3 here is CASSLGSKSTDTQYF. The CDR3 bases are TGCGCCAGCAGCTTAGGGAGTAAGAGCACAGATACGCAGTATTTT. This chain connects TRBV5-1 to TRBJ2-3; D may be TRBD2 (5 bases). Looked up from germline, CDR1 is SGHRS and CDR2 is YFSETQ. Between the trimmed V and J ends, which lost 2 bases and 0 bases, there was a span of 10 bases. The CDR3 spans 15 residues.

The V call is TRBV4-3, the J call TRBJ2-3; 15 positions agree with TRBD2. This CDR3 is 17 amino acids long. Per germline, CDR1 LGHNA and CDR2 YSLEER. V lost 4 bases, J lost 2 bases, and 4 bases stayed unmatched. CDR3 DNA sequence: TGCGCCAGCAGCCGGGGACTAGCGGGGGGCAACACAGATACGCAGTATTTT. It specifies CASSRGLAGGNTDTQYF.

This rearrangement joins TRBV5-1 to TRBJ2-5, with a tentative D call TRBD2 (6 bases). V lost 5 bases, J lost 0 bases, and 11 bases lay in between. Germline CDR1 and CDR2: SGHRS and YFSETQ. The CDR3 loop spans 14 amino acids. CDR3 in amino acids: CASRIRGYQETQYF. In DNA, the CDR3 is TGCGCCAGCAGAATCCGGGGGTACCAAGAGACCCAGTACTTC. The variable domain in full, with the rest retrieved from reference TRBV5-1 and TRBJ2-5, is KAGVTQTPRYLIKTRGQQVTLSCSPISGHRSVSWYQQTPGQGLQFLFEYFSETQRNKGNFPGRFSGRQFSNSRSEMNVSTLELGDSALYLCASRIRGYQETQYFGPGTRLLVL.

CDR3 region: CASSLGLHSEAFF. The CDR3 DNA follows: TGCGCCAGCAGCCTTGGGCTACACAGCGAAGCTTTCTTT. V usage is TRBV4-1 and J usage is TRBJ1-1, with D hard to call. Deletions cut 4 bases from V and 8 bases from J, with 14 bases between. CDR1 is MGHRA and CDR2 is YSYEKL in the germline V gene. The CDR3 spans 13 residues.

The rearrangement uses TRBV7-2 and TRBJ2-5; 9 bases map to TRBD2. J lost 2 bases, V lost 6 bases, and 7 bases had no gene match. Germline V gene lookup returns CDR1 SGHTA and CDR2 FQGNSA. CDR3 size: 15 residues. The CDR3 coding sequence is TGTGCCAGCAGTCGGAATCTAGCGGGGCAAGAGACCCAGTACTTC. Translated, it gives CASSRNLAGQETQYF.

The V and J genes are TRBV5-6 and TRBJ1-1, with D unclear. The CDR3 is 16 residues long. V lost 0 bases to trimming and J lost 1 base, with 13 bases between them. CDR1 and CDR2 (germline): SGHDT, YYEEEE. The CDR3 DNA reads TGTGCCAGCAGCTTGGACCCCAGGCTTGAGAACACTGAAGCTTTCTTT. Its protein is CASSLDPRLENTEAFF.

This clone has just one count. The chain's CDR3 is CASSLGQGVYEQYF. The CDR3 nucleotides are TGTGCCAGCAGCTTGGGGCAGGGGGTCTACGAGCAGTACTTC. J is TRBJ2-7 and V is TRBV5-4; 7 nucleotides line up with TRBD1. The CDR3 loop spans 14 amino acids. The J segment lost 3 bases and the V segment lost 0 bases, leaving 3 bases of the junction unmatched. Looked up from germline, CDR1 is SGHNT and CDR2 is YYREEE (reference sequence).

The CDR3 nucleotides read TGCGCCAGCAGCTTGAGAGGGGGCGGCGGGACCCAGTACTTC. Translating gives CASSLRGGGGTQYF. The V and J genes are TRBV5-1 and TRBJ2-5; 7 positions agree with TRBD1. Germline assignment: CDR1 SGHRS and CDR2 YFSETQ. This CDR3 is built from 14 residues. The V and J ends lost 1 base and 7 bases, in that order; junction bases with no gene match: 7. The variable domain in full, completed from reference TRBV5-1 and TRBJ2-5, reads KAGVTQTPRYLIKTRGQQVTLSCSPISGHRSVSWYQQTPGQGLQFLFEYFSETQRNKGNFPGRFSGRQFSNSRSEMNVSTLELGDSALYLCASSLRGGGGTQYFGPGTRLLVL.

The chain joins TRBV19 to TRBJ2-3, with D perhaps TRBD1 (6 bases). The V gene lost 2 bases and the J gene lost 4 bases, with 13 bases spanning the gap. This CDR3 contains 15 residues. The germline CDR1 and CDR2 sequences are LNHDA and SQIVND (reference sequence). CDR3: CASSIILGAPDTQYF. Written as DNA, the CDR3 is TGTGCCAGTAGTATAATCCTGGGGGCCCCAGATACGCAGTATTTT.

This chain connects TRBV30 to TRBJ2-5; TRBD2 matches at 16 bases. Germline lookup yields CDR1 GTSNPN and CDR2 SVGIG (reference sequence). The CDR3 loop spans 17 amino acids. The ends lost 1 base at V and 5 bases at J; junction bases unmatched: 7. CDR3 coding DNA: TGTGCCTGGAGTGGGGGGACTAGCGGGGGGGCCTTGGAGACCCAGTACTTC. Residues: CAWSGGTSGGALETQYF.

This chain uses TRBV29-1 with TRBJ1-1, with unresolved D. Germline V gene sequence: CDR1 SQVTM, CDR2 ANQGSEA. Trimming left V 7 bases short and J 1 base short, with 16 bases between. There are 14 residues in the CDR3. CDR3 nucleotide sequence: TGCAGCGCCACGACAATGTGGGCGAACACTGAAGCTTTCTTT. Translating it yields CSATTMWANTEAFF. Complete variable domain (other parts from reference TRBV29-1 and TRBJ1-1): SAVISQKPSRDICQRGTSLTIQCQVDSQVTMMFWYRQQPGQSLTLIATANQGSEATYESGFVIDKFPISRPNLTFSTLTVSNMSPEDSSIYLCSATTMWANTEAFFGQGTRLTVV.

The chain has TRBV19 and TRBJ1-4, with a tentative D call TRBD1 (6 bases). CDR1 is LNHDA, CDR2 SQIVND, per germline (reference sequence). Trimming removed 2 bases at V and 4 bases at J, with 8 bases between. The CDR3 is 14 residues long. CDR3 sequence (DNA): TGTGCCAGTAGTATACTACAGGGTAATGAAAAACTGTTTTTT. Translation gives CASSILQGNEKLFF.

The CDR3 region is CASSQDAKGARVTDTQYF. The CDR3 DNA follows: TGTGCCAGCAGCCAAGATGCGAAGGGGGCGAGAGTCACAGATACGCAGTATTTT. The chain joins TRBV14 to TRBJ2-3; 7 bases are shared with TRBD1. There are 18 residues in the CDR3. V lost 0 bases to trimming and J lost 2 bases; unmatched junction nucleotides: 11. Looked up from germline, CDR1 is SGHDN and CDR2 is FVKESK.

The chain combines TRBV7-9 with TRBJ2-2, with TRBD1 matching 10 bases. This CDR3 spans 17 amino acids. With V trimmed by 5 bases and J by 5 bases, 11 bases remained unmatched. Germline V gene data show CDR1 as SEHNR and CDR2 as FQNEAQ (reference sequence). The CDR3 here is CASSPTGQGDRTGELFF. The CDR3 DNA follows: TGTGCCAGCAGCCCAACCGGACAGGGGGATCGGACCGGGGAGCTGTTTTTT.

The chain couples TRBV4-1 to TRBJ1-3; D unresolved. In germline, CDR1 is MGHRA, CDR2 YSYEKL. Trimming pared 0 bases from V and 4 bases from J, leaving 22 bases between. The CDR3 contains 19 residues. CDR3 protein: CASSQEGPGWVCWGNTIYF. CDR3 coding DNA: TGCGCCAGCAGCCAAGAAGGCCCCGGGTGGGTATGTTGGGGAAACACCATATATTTT.

As DNA, the CDR3 is TGCGCCAGCAGCTCCCGCCAAAAGGAGTTAGTCACAGATACGCAGTATTTT. This codes for CASSSRQKELVTDTQYF. The genes are TRBV5-1 and TRBJ2-3; unclear D gene. CDR1 is SGHRS, CDR2 YFSETQ, per germline. V lost 3 bases, J lost 2 bases, and 19 bases lay in between. This CDR3 has 17 amino acids.

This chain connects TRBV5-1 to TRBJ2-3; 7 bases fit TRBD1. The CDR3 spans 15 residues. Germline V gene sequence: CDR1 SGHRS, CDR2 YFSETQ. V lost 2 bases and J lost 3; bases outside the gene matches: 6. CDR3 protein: CASSLQGWGTDTQYF. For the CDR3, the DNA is TGCGCCAGCAGCTTACAGGGGTGGGGTACAGATACGCAGTATTTT. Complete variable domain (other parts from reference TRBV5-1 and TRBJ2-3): KAGVTQTPRYLIKTRGQQVTLSCSPISGHRSVSWYQQTPGQGLQFLFEYFSETQRNKGNFPGRFSGRQFSNSRSEMNVSTLELGDSALYLCASSLQGWGTDTQYFGPGTRLTVL.

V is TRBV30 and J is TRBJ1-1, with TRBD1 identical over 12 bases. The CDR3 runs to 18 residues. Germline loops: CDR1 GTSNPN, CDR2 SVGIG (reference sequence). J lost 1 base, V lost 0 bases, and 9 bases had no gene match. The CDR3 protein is CAWSVGEGQGASNTEAFF. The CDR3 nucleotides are TGTGCCTGGAGTGTGGGGGAGGGACAGGGGGCGTCGAACACTGAAGCTTTCTTT. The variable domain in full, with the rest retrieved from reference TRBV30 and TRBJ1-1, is SQTIHQWPATLVQPVGSPLSLECTVEGTSNPNLYWYRQAAGRGLQLLFYSVGIGQISSEVPQNLSASRPQDRQFILSSKKLLLSDSGFYLCAWSVGEGQGASNTEAFFGQGTRLTVV.

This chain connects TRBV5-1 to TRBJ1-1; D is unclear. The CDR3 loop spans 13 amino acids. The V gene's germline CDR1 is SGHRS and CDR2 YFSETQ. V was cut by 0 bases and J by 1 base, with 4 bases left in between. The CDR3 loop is CASSLVRNTEAFF. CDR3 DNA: TGCGCCAGCAGCTTGGTCAGGAACACTGAAGCTTTCTTT.

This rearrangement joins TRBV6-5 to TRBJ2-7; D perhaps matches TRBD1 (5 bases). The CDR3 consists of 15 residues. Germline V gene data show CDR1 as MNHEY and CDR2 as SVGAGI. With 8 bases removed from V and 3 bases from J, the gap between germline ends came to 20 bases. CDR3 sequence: CASSLHRGRVYEQYF. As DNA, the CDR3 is TGTGCCAGCTCCCTTCACCGAGGCAGGGTCTACGAGCAGTACTTC.

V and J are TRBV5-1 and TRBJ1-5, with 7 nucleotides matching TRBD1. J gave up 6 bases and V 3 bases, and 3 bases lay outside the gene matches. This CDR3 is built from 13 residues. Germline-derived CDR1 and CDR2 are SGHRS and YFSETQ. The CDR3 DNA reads TGCGCCAGCAGCTGGACAGGAGGTCAGCCCCAGCATTTT. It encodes CASSWTGGQPQHF.

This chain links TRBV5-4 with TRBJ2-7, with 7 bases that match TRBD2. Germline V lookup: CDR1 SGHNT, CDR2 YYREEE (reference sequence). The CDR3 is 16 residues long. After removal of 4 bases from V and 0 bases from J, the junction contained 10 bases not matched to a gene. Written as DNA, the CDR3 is TGTGCCAGCAGCCCGGAGGCTAGCGGTAGCTCCTACGAGCAGTACTTC. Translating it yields CASSPEASGSSYEQYF.